This TCR beta chain stems from a study of cytomegalovirus exposure and HLA in healthy donors. Regarding the study as a whole: Association of a missense DCLRE1C variant with TCR beta V- and J-gene trimming was reported in a later analysis. Associated with HLA alleles at 0.05 false discovery rate in a later analysis were 17,000 or so TCR beta sequences.

The PCR made use of 60 Vbeta and 13 Jbeta primers. TCRdb's copy holds only in-frame clones and misses some; the assay was immunoSEQ multiplex PCR. The repertoire has roughly 140,000 clones, about two thirds of them found once; the top ten carry roughly 2.1%. V shed 2 bases and J 5 bases; nucleotides not matched to a gene: 8. Germline V lookup: CDR1 SGHAT, CDR2 FQNNGV. This CDR3 spans 15 amino acids. On this clone itself: The antigen remains unidentified.

The sample taken for sequencing was PBMCs. This TCR was sampled from a man aged 40-55 years in good health and CMV-seronegative. The chain has TRBV11-2 and TRBJ2-5, with 7 bases identical to TRBD2. The CDR3 loop is CASSLFVGEGETQYF. The CDR3 coding sequence is TGTGCCAGCAGCTTATTCGTGGGGGAGGGGGAGACCCAGTACTTC.